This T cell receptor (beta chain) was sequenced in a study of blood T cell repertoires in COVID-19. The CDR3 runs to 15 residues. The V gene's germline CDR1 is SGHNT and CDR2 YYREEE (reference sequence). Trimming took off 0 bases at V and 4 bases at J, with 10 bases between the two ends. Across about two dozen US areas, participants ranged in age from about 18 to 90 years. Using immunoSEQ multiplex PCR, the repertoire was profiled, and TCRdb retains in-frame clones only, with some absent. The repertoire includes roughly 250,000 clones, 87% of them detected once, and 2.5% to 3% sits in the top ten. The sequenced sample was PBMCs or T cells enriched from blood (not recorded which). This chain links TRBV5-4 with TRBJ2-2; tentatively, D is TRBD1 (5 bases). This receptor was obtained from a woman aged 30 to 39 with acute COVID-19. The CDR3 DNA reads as TGTGCCAGCAGCTTGGCCGGCAGGGCCACCGGGGAGCTGTTTTTT. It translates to CASSLAGRATGELFF.